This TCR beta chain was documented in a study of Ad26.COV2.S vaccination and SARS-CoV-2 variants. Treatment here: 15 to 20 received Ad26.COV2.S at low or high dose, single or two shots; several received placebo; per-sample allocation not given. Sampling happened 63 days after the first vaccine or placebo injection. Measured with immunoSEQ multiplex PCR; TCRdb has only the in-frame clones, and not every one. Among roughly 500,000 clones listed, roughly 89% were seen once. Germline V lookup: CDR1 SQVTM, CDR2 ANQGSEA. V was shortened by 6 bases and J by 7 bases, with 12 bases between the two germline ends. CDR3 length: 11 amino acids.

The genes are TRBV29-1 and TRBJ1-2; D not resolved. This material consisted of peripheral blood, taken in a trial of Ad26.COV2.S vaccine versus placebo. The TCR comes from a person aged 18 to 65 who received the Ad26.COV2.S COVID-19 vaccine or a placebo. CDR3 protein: CSVSPNTGYTF. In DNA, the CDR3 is TGCAGCGTCTCCCCCAATACTGGCTACACCTTC.